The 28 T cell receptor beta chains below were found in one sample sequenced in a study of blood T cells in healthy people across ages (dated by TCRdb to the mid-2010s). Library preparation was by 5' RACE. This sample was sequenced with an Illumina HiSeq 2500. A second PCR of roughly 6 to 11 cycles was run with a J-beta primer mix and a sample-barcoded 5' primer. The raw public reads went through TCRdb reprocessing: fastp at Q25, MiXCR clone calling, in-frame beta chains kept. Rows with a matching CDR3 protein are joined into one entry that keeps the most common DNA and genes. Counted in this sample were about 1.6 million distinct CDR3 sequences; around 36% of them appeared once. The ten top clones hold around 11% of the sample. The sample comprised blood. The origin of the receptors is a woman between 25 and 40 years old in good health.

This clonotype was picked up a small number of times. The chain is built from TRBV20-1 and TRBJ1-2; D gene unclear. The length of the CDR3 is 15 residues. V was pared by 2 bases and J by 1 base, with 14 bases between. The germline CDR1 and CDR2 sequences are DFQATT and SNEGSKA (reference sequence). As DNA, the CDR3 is TGCAGTGCTAGACGGGGATCTAAGAGTAACTATGGCTACACCTTC. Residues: CSARRGSKSNYGYTF.

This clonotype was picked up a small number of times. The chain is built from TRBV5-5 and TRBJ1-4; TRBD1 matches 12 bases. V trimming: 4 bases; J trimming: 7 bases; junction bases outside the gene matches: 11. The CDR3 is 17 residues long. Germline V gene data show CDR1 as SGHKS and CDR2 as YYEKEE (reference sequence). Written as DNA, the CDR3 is TGTGCCAGCAGCCTGGGACAGGGGGCTTGGATAGCTGAAAAACTGTTTTTT. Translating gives CASSLGQGAWIAEKLFF.

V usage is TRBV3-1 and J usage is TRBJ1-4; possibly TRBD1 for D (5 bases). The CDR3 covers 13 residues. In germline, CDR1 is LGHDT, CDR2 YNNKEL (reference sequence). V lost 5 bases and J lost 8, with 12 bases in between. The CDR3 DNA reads TGTGCCAGCAGCTTCAGGGTCGGGGAAAAACTGTTTTTT. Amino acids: CASSFRVGEKLFF.

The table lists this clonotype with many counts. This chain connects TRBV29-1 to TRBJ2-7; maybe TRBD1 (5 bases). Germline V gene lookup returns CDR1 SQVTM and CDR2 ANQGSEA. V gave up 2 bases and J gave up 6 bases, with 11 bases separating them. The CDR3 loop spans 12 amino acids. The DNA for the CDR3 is TGCAGCGTTGAATGGGCAGGGTCCGAGCAGTACTTC. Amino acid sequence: CSVEWAGSEQYF.

The CDR3 is CASSSGTLQEQYF. DNA for the CDR3: TGCGCCAGCAGTTCCGGGACCCTCCAGGAGCAGTACTTC. V usage is TRBV5-1 and J usage is TRBJ2-7, with D perhaps being TRBD1 or TRBD2 (5 bases each). V was shortened by 5 bases and J by 7 bases, with 16 bases between the two germline ends. Germline values: CDR1 SGHRS, CDR2 YFSETQ. The CDR3 extends over 13 amino acids.

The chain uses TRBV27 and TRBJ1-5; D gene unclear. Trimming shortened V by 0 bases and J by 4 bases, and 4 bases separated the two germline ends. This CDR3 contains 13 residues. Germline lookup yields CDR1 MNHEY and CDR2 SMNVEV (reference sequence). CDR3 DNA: TGTGCCAGCAGTTTATCGTGGAATCAGCCCCAGCATTTT. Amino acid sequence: CASSLSWNQPQHF.

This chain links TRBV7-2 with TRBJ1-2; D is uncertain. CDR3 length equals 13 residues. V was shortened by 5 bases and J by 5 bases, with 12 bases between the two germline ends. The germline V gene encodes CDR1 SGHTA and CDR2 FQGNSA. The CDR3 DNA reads TGTGCCAGCAGCCAACGATCAGAATATGGCTACACCTTC. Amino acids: CASSQRSEYGYTF.

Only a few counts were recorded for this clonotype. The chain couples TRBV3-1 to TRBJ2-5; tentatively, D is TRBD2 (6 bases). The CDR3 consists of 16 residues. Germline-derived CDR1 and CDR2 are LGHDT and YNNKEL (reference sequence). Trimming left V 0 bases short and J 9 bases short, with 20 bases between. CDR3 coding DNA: TGTGCCAGCAGCCAAGATGGTCTGGACCGTCCGGGGGCCCAGTACTTC. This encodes CASSQDGLDRPGAQYF.

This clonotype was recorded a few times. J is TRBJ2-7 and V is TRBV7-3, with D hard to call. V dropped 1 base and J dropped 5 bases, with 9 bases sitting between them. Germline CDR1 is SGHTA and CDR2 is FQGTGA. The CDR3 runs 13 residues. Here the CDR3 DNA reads TGTGCCAGCAGCTTAAATTCTCTCGACGAGCAGTACTTC. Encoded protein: CASSLNSLDEQYF.

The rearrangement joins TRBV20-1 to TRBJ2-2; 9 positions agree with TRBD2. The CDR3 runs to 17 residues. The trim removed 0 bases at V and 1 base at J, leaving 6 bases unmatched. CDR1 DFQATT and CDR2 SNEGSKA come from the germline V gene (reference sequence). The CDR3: CSARDVAGGLNTGELFF. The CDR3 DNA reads TGCAGTGCTAGAGATGTGGCGGGAGGGCTGAACACCGGGGAGCTGTTTTTT.

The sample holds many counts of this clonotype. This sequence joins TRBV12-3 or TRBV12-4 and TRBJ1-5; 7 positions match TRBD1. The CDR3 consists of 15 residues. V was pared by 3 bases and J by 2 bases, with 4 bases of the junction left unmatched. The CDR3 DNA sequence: TGTGCCAGCAGTTTTGGGCAGGGGGGCAATCAGCCCCAGCATTTT. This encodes CASSFGQGGNQPQHF.

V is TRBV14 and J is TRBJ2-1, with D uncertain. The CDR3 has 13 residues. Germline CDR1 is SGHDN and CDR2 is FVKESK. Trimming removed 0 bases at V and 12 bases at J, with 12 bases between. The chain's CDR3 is CASSQEEQPRQFF. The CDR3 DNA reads TGTGCCAGCAGCCAAGAAGAACAACCCAGGCAGTTCTTC.

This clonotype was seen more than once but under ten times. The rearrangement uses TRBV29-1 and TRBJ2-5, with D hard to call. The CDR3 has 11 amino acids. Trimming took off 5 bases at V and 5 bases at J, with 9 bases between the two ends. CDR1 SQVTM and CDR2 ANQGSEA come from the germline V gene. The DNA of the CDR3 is TGCAGCGTTTCACACCTGGAGACCCAGTACTTC. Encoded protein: CSVSHLETQYF.

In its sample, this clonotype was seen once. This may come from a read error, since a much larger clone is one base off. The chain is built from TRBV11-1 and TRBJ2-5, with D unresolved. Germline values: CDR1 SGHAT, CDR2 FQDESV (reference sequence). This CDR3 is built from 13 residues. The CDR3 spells CASSLLDQGTQYF. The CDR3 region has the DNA TGTGCCAGCAGCTTATTGGACCAAGGGACCCAGTACTTC.

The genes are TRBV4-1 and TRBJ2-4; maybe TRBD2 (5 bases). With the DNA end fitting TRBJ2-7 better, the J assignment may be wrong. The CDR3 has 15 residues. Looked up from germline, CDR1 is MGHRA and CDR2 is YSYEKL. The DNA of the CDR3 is TGCGCCAGCAGCCAAGTGGCTCTCGAGGGCTACGAGCAGTACTTC. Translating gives CASSQVALEGYEQYF.

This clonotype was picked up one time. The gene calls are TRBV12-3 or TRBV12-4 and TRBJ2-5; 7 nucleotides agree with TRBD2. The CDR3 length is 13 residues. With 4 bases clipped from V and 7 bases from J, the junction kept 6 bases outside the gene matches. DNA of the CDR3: TGTGCCAGCAGTTCTGCCAGGGAGGGGACCCAGTACTTC. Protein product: CASSSAREGTQYF.

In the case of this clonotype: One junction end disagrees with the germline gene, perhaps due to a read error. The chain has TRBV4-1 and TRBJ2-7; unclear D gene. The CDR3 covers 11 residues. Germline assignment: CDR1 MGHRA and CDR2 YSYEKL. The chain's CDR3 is CSSSSSNEQYF. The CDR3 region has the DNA TGCTCCAGCAGCAGTAGTAACGAGCAGTACTTC.

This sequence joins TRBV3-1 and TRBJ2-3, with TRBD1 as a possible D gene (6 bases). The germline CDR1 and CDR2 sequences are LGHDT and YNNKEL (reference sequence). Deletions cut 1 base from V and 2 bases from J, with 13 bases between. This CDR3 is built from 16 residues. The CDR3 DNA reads TGTGCCAGCAGCCAAGTTAGGGACATTTCCACAGATACGCAGTATTTT. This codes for CASSQVRDISTDTQYF.

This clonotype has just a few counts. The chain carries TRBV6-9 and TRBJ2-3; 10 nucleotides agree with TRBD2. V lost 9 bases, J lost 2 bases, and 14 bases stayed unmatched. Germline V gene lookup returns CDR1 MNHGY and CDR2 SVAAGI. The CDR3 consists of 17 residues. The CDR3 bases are TGTGCCAGTCGTCGGCTAGCGGGAGCTCCCGACACAGATACGCAGTATTTT. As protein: CASRRLAGAPDTDTQYF.

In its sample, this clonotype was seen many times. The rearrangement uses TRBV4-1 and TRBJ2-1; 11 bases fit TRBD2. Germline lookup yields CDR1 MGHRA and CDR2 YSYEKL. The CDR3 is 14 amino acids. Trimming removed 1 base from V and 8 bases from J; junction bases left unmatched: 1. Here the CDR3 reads CASSQGLAGYEQFF. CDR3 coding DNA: TGCGCCAGCAGCCAAGGACTAGCGGGGTATGAGCAGTTCTTC.

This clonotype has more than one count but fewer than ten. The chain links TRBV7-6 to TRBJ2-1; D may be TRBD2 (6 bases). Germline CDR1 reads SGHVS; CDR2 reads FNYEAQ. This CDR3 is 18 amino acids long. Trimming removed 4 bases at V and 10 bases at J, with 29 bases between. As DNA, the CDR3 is TGTGCCAGCAGCTCAAACACTCACATAGTAGCTCGGGGGAGCGAGCAGTTCTTC. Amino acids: CASSSNTHIVARGSEQFF. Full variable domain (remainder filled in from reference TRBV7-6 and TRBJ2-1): GAGVSQSPRYKVTKRGQDVALRCDPISGHVSLYWYRQALGQGPEFLTYFNYEAQQDKSGLPNDRFSAERPEGSISTLTIQRTEQRDSAMYRCASSSNTHIVARGSEQFFGPGTRLTVL.

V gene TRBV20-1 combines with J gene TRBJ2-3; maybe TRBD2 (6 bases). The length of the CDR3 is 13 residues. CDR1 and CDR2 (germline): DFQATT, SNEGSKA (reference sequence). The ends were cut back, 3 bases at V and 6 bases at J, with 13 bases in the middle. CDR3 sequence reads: CSARGGVGDTQYF. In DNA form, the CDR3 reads TGCAGTGCTAGGGGCGGGGTGGGGGATACGCAGTATTTT.

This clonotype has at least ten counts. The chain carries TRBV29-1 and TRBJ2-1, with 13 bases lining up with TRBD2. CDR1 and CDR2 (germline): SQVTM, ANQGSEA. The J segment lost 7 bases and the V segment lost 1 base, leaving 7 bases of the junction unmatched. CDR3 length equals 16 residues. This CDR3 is CSVEGGGTSGKNEQFF. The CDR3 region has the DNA TGCAGCGTTGAAGGAGGGGGGACTAGCGGGAAAAATGAGCAGTTCTTC.

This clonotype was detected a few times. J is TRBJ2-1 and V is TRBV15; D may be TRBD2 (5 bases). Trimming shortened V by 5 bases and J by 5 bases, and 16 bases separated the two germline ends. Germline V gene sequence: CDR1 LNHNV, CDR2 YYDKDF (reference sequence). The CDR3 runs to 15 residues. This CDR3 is CATSHKRSRHNEQFF. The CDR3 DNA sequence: TGTGCCACCAGCCACAAGCGGTCCCGGCACAATGAGCAGTTCTTC.

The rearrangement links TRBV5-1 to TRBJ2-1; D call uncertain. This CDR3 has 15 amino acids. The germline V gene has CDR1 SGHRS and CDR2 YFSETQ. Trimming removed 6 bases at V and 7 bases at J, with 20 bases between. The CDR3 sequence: CASNLNGPTVNEQFF. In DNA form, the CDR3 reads TGCGCCAGCAACTTAAATGGACCTACCGTAAATGAGCAGTTCTTC.

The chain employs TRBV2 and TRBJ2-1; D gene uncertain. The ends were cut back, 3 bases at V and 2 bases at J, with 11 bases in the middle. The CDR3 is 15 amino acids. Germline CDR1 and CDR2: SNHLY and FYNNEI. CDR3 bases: TGTGCCAGCAGTGATGAAGGGCTTCCCTACAATGAGCAGTTCTTC. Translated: CASSDEGLPYNEQFF.

For the CDR3, the DNA is TGTGCCTGGAGGACCAAAGGCGGAAACTATGGCTACACCTTC. It codes for CAWRTKGGNYGYTF. The gene calls are TRBV30 and TRBJ1-2; D is unresolved. Germline CDR1 GTSNPN, CDR2 SVGIG (reference sequence). The ends were cut back, 3 bases at V and 2 bases at J, with 13 bases in the middle. CDR3 size: 14 residues.

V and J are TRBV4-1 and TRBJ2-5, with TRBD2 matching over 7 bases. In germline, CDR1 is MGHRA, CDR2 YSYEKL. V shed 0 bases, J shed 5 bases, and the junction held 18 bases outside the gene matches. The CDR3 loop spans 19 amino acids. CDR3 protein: CASSQDLGLLARGGETQYF. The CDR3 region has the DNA TGCGCCAGCAGCCAAGATCTGGGACTACTAGCGAGGGGAGGGGAGACCCAGTACTTC.